Below, 5 T cell receptor beta chains from the same sample are listed, as sequenced in a study of regulatory T cells in long-lasting Graves disease. The time point denotes: persistent/refractory GD, antithyroid drugs over 5 years with positive TRAb. The TCR library was made from RNA that had been extracted from PBMCs in TRIzol. Arm-PCR of CDR3 regions with iRepertoire HTBI primers generated TCR beta libraries. TCRdb reprocessed the multiplex PCR reads via MiXCR and lists one record per CDR3 protein. The table records about 450,000 distinct CDR3 sequences, around a quarter of them present only once. The sequenced sample was peripheral blood mononuclear cells (PBMCs), obtained when the disease was refractory, from a patient treated with antithyroid drugs. The receptors shown here come from a female donor with Graves disease.

This chain joins TRBV27 and TRBJ2-7; D ambiguous. CDR1 and CDR2 (germline): MNHEY, SMNVEV (reference sequence). V lost 5 bases and J 6 bases, leaving 8 bases between the germline ends. CDR3 size: 11 residues. CDR3: CASSQGAEQYF. CDR3 DNA: TGTGCCAGCAGTCAAGGAGCCGAGCAGTACTTC.

The chain is built from TRBV7-2 and TRBJ2-7; D uncertain. The germline gives CDR1 SGHTA, CDR2 FQGNSA. V lost 4 bases and J 0 bases, leaving 13 bases between the germline ends. The CDR3 is 15 residues long. The DNA for the CDR3 is TGTGCCAGCAGCTCCCAGTGGGGATTCTCCTACGAGCAGTACTTC. It is translated as CASSSQWGFSYEQYF.

The chain couples TRBV30 to TRBJ1-2; D is unclear. Trimming took 0 bases from V and 10 from J, leaving 9 bases between them. The germline V gene encodes CDR1 GTSNPN and CDR2 SVGIG (reference sequence). The CDR3 contains 11 residues. For the CDR3, the DNA is TGTGCCTGGAGTGTCGGAGGGCCCTACACCTTC. It encodes CAWSVGGPYTF. The full variable domain, rest sourced from reference TRBV30 and TRBJ1-2, is SQTIHQWPATLVQPVGSPLSLECTVEGTSNPNLYWYRQAAGRGLQLLFYSVGIGQISSEVPQNLSASRPQDRQFILSSKKLLLSDSGFYLCAWSVGGPYTFGSGTRLTVV.

The J gene is TRBJ1-1, the V gene TRBV30; D is undetermined. Germline V lookup: CDR1 GTSNPN, CDR2 SVGIG (reference sequence). The CDR3 has 16 residues. Deletions cut 0 bases from V and 0 bases from J, with 14 bases between. CDR3 coding DNA: TGTGCCTGGAGTGTACGGAATAGGGCGTTGAACACTGAAGCTTTCTTT. Protein: CAWSVRNRALNTEAFF.

V gene TRBV27 combines with J gene TRBJ1-1; 7 bases map to TRBD1. V was pared by 4 bases and J by 1 base, with 9 bases of the junction left unmatched. This CDR3 region has 16 residues. CDR1 and CDR2 from the germline V gene are MNHEY and SMNVEV (reference sequence). CDR3 protein: CASSSTSRGWNTEAFF. The CDR3 DNA reads TGTGCCAGCAGTTCGACTTCCAGGGGGTGGAACACTGAAGCTTTCTTT.